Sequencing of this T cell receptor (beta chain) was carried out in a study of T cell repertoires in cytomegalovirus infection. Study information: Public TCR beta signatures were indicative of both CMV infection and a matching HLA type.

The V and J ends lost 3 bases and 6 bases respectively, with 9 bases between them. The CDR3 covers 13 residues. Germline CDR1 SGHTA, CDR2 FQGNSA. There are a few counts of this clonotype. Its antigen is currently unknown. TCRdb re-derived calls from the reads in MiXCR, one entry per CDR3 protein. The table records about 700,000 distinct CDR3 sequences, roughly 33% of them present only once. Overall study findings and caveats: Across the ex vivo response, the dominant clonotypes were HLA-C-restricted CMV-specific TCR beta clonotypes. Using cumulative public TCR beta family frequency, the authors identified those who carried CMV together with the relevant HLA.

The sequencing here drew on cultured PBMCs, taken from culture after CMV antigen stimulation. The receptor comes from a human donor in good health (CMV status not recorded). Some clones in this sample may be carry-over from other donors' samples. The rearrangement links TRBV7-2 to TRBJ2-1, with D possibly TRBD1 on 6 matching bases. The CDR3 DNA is TGTGCCAGCAGCTTCCTCAGGGGCAATGAGCAGTTCTTC. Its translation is CASSFLRGNEQFF.